This passage covers 24 T cell receptor beta chains from one sample sequenced in a study of control samples from healthy donors and cancer patients. Clones were sequenced by immunoSEQ multiplex PCR, and TCRdb holds only the in-frame ones, with some missing. The profile covers about 70,000 clones, with less than 95% appearing a single time and around 2.8% taken by the ten largest. The source material was blood. Every receptor here comes from a woman under 40 in good health.

The chain is built from TRBV7-3 and TRBJ1-1; no clear D. The V end was cut by 7 bases, the J end by 0 bases, with 12 bases between. There are 14 residues in the CDR3. The germline gives CDR1 SGHTA, CDR2 FQGTGA. Written as DNA, the CDR3 is TGTGCCAGCAACTACGGGGAGTTGAACACTGAAGCTTTCTTT. It translates to CASNYGELNTEAFF.

The chain has TRBV30 and TRBJ1-2; possible D gene TRBD1, 6 bases. Germline V gene data show CDR1 as GTSNPN and CDR2 as SVGIG (reference sequence). Trimming stripped 0 bases from V and 0 bases from J, with 20 bases between. There are 18 residues in the CDR3. CDR3 DNA: TGTGCCTGGAGTGTTTGGGGAAGAACAGGGATAACTAACTATGGCTACACCTTC. Translation gives CAWSVWGRTGITNYGYTF.

The CDR3 nucleotides are TGTGCCAGCAGCCAAGGGCAAACCTATGGCTACACCTTC. Translation gives CASSQGQTYGYTF. The gene calls are TRBV14 and TRBJ1-2; D not certain. The germline V and J ends were trimmed by 1 base and 4 bases, with 7 bases remaining between them. The CDR3 has 13 amino acids. In germline, CDR1 is SGHDN, CDR2 FVKESK. The full variable domain, with the rest looked up from reference TRBV14 and TRBJ1-2, is EAGVTQFPSHSVIEKGQTVTLRCDPISGHDNLYWYRRVMGKEIKFLLHFVKESKQDESGMPNNRFLAERTGGTYSTLKVQPAELEDSGVYFCASSQGQTYGYTFGSGTRLTVV.

CDR3 in amino acids: CASSLDGVAEAFF. CDR3 bases: TGTGCCAGCAGCTTAGATGGGGTAGCTGAAGCTTTCTTT. The genes are TRBV11-2 and TRBJ1-1; D is uncertain. The V end lost 0 bases, the J end lost 6 bases, and 8 bases lay between the germline ends. The CDR3 runs 13 residues. Germline values: CDR1 SGHAT, CDR2 FQNNGV. Variable domain in full (rest from reference TRBV11-2 and TRBJ1-1): EAGVAQSPRYKIIEKRQSVAFWCNPISGHATLYWYQQILGQGPKLLIQFQNNGVVDDSQLPKDRFSAERLKGVDSTLKIQPAKLEDSAVYLCASSLDGVAEAFFGQGTRLTVV.

The rearrangement uses TRBV4-1 and TRBJ2-3; the D gene is possibly TRBD1 (6 bases). This CDR3 spans 15 amino acids. The V end was cut by 0 bases, the J end by 4 bases, with 11 bases between. Per the germline V gene, CDR1 is MGHRA and CDR2 is YSYEKL. CDR3 region: CASSQEQGSSDTQYF. CDR3 nucleotide sequence: TGCGCCAGCAGCCAAGAACAGGGTAGCTCAGATACGCAGTATTTT.

The DNA of the CDR3 is TGTGCCAGCAGCAACGACAGAACCTATAATTCACCCCTCCACTTT. Its translation: CASSNDRTYNSPLHF. The chain recombines TRBV6-5 with TRBJ1-6, with D perhaps matching TRBD1 (5 bases). This CDR3 is 15 amino acids long. Deletions cut 6 bases from V and 2 bases from J, with 11 bases between. The germline V gene encodes CDR1 MNHEY and CDR2 SVGAGI.

This rearrangement joins TRBV5-1 to TRBJ1-6; TRBD1 matches 7 bases. Looked up from germline, CDR1 is SGHRS and CDR2 is YFSETQ. The CDR3 contains 15 residues. After removal of 4 bases from V and 6 bases from J, the junction contained 7 bases not matched to a gene. As DNA, the CDR3 is TGCGCCAGCAGCCCGGGACAGTCCGGTAATTCACCCCTCCACTTT. It yields the protein CASSPGQSGNSPLHF.

The chain combines TRBV6-2 or TRBV6-3 with TRBJ2-2, with 11 bases matching TRBD2. With 6 bases clipped from V and 7 bases from J, the junction kept 10 bases outside the gene matches. The CDR3 sequence is 16 residues long. Germline V lookup: CDR1 MNHEY, CDR2 SVGEGT. CDR3 nucleotides: TGTGCCAGCAGCTCCTTTAGCGGGGGGGCTGGCGGGGAGCTGTTTTTT. It is translated as CASSSFSGGAGGELFF.

This clone was seen only once. The rearrangement joins TRBV5-1 to TRBJ1-1; no clear D. V was trimmed by 0 bases and J by 1 base, leaving 10 bases between them. CDR1 and CDR2 (germline): SGHRS, YFSETQ. The CDR3 loop spans 15 amino acids. CDR3 protein: CASSLGSGPNTEAFF. The CDR3 coding sequence is TGCGCCAGCAGCTTGGGGTCAGGACCGAACACTGAAGCTTTCTTT. The complete variable domain, with remaining parts taken from reference TRBV5-1 and TRBJ1-1, reads KAGVTQTPRYLIKTRGQQVTLSCSPISGHRSVSWYQQTPGQGLQFLFEYFSETQRNKGNFPGRFSGRQFSNSRSEMNVSTLELGDSALYLCASSLGSGPNTEAFFGQGTRLTVV.

The chain is built from TRBV3-1 (or the pseudogene TRBV3-2) and TRBJ1-5; weak D call: TRBD1 (6 bases). The germline CDR1 and CDR2 sequences are LGHDT and YNNKEL (reference sequence). This CDR3 comprises 12 residues. Trimming cost V 5 bases and J 7 bases, with 9 bases left between them. The CDR3 DNA is TGTGCCAGCAGCAACAGGGACCAGCCCCAGCATTTT. This translates into CASSNRDQPQHF.

The table lists this clone with a few counts. CDR3 sequence reads: CASSEGERGVNEQFF. In DNA, the CDR3 is TGCGCCAGCAGTGAGGGGGAGAGGGGGGTCAATGAGCAGTTCTTC. V and J are TRBV10-2 and TRBJ2-1; D is perhaps TRBD1 or TRBD2 (6 bases each). Deletions cut 2 bases from V and 6 bases from J, with 14 bases between. The CDR3 covers 15 residues. Germline CDR1 is WSHSY and CDR2 is SAAADI.

The rearrangement uses TRBV4-1 and TRBJ1-1, with 7 bases identical to TRBD1. The CDR3 extends over 15 amino acids. CDR1 and CDR2 from the germline V gene are MGHRA and YSYEKL. The ends lost 2 bases at V and 1 base at J; junction bases unmatched: 4. CDR3 DNA: TGCGCCAGCAGCCAAAGGACAGGTTGGAACACTGAAGCTTTCTTT. Its protein is CASSQRTGWNTEAFF.

The genes are TRBV18 and TRBJ1-2; D uncertain. Per germline, CDR1 KGHSH and CDR2 LQKENI. This CDR3 has 15 residues. V was shortened by 3 bases and J by 8 bases, with 19 bases between the two germline ends. The CDR3 sequence: CASSPSAGGLSGYTF. CDR3 in DNA: TGTGCCAGCTCACCCTCGGCGGGAGGCCTTAGCGGCTACACCTTC.

The genes are TRBV15 and TRBJ2-2; 12 bases are shared with TRBD2. CDR1 LNHNV and CDR2 YYDKDF come from the germline V gene (reference sequence). Trimming removed 1 base from V and 4 bases from J; junction bases left unmatched: 13. This CDR3 has 20 amino acids. CDR3 nucleotide sequence: TGTGCCACCAGCAGAGCGGGGCCTAGCGGGGGGGCTGTTGGCACCGGGGAGCTGTTTTTT. Translating it yields CATSRAGPSGGAVGTGELFF.

The chain combines TRBV9 with TRBJ1-5, with D uncertain. V was trimmed by 0 bases and J by 4 bases, leaving 5 bases between them. In germline, CDR1 is SGDLS, CDR2 YYNGEE. The length of the CDR3 is 13 residues. The CDR3 sequence is CASSVGENQPQHF. The CDR3 nucleotides are TGTGCCAGCAGCGTAGGAGAAAATCAGCCCCAGCATTTT. Supplemented by reference TRBV9 and TRBJ1-5, the full variable domain reads DSGVTQTPKHLITATGQRVTLRCSPRSGDLSVYWYQQSLDQGLQFLIQYYNGEERAKGNILERFSAQQFPDLHSELNLSSLELGDSALYFCASSVGENQPQHFGDGTRLSIL.

The V call is TRBV2, the J call TRBJ1-4; D ambiguous. Trimming took 10 bases from V and 1 from J, leaving 13 bases between them. The CDR3 spans 14 residues. CDR1 is SNHLY and CDR2 is FYNNEI in the germline V gene. The CDR3 loop reads CATADRVTNEKLFF. CDR3 sequence (DNA): TGTGCCACCGCGGATCGGGTAACTAATGAAAAACTGTTTTTT.

The chain uses TRBV6-5 and TRBJ1-2; D gene ambiguous. CDR1 and CDR2 (germline): MNHEY, SVGAGI. The V gene lost 7 bases and the J gene lost 4 bases, with 19 bases spanning the gap. This CDR3 has 15 amino acids. The CDR3 here is CASTQNAARIYGYTF. The CDR3 region has the DNA TGTGCCAGCACCCAAAATGCAGCACGGATCTATGGCTACACCTTC.

The chain joins TRBV10-3 to TRBJ2-7, with 9 positions matching TRBD1. CDR3 size: 14 residues. The germline V gene has CDR1 ENHRY and CDR2 SYGVKD. The V segment lost 5 bases and the J segment 1 base; nucleotides outside the gene matches: 3. The CDR3 DNA reads as TGTGCCATCAGTTTCGGGACAGGGTCCTACGAGCAGTACTTC. Encoded protein: CAISFGTGSYEQYF.

The V call is TRBV5-1, the J call TRBJ2-5, with TRBD2 matching 10 bases. This CDR3 is built from 15 residues. V trimming: 0 bases; J trimming: 3 bases; junction bases outside the gene matches: 2. The V gene's germline CDR1 is SGHRS and CDR2 YFSETQ. The CDR3 coding sequence is TGCGCCAGCAGCTTGGGGGGGACTAGCGAAGAGACCCAGTACTTC. Translating it yields CASSLGGTSEETQYF.

The rearrangement links TRBV3-1 (or the pseudogene TRBV3-2) to TRBJ2-7; D is ambiguous. This CDR3 region has 13 residues. Germline V CDR1 and CDR2: LGHDT, YNNKEL (reference sequence). V lost 4 bases to trimming and J lost 2 bases, with 9 bases between them. CDR3: CASSLNTAYEQYF. DNA for the CDR3: TGTGCCAGCAGCCTTAATACCGCCTACGAGCAGTACTTC.

In nucleotides, the CDR3 is TGTGCCAGCTCACCACCGGACAGGTCCTACGAGCAGTACTTC. Residues: CASSPPDRSYEQYF. The rearrangement links TRBV18 to TRBJ2-7; 7 nucleotides line up with TRBD1. The junction had 0 bases not matched to a gene; V was cut back by 0 bases and J by 1 base. Germline CDR1 reads KGHSH; CDR2 reads LQKENI. This CDR3 comprises 14 residues.

The gene calls are TRBV9 and TRBJ1-1; the D is unclear. CDR1 and CDR2 from the germline V gene are SGDLS and YYNGEE. The CDR3 length is 15 residues. V dropped 0 bases and J dropped 3 bases, with 12 bases sitting between them. CDR3 in DNA: TGTGCCAGCAGCGTAGGTAGGGTTGGCGACACTGAAGCTTTCTTT. This translates into CASSVGRVGDTEAFF.

The chain uses TRBV7-6 and TRBJ2-1, with 12 bases identical to TRBD2. Germline V CDR1 and CDR2: SGHVS, FNYEAQ. Trimming cost V 4 bases and J 4 bases; bases outside gene matches: 8. CDR3 length equals 17 residues. The CDR3 coding sequence is TGTGCCAGCAGCTCTGGACTAGCGGGGATGGATTACAATGAGCAGTTCTTC. Protein product: CASSSGLAGMDYNEQFF.

V gene TRBV30 combines with J gene TRBJ2-5; possibly TRBD2 for D (5 bases). Germline CDR1 reads GTSNPN; CDR2 reads SVGIG (reference sequence). Trimming shortened V by 0 bases and J by 5 bases, and 13 bases separated the two germline ends. CDR3 size: 14 residues. The CDR3 protein is CAWSVSPSWETQYF. CDR3 DNA: TGTGCCTGGAGTGTAAGTCCTAGCTGGGAGACCCAGTACTTC.